The 7 T cell receptor beta chains reported below all come from one sample, sequenced in a study of T-cell reconstitution after alpha-beta-depleted transplantation in children. It was with unique molecular identifiers that the TCRbeta library was prepared. TCRdb itself ran the PCR reads through MiXCR, one entry per CDR3 protein. The sample contains 780,000 or so distinct CDR3 sequences, about 16% of which appear only once. The starting material was PBMCs, mostly from graft donor cells, obtained 360 days after TCRalphabeta/CD19-depleted stem cell transplant. These receptors all stem from a male patient younger than 18 who had a stem cell transplant for acute lymphoblastic leukemia, so the T cells may come from the graft donor.

The chain links TRBV2 to TRBJ2-7, with 7 bases lining up with TRBD2. V was clipped by 7 bases and J by 1 base; unmatched bases: 10. Germline assignment: CDR1 SNHLY and CDR2 FYNNEI. This CDR3 is 15 amino acids long. This CDR3 is CASKKFVAGSYEQYF. In nucleotides, the CDR3 is TGTGCCAGCAAGAAGTTTGTAGCGGGTTCCTACGAGCAGTACTTC.

In its sample, this clonotype was seen a few times. V is TRBV4-1 and J is TRBJ2-3, with a tentative D call TRBD2 (5 bases). This CDR3 is 15 amino acids long. CDR1 MGHRA and CDR2 YSYEKL come from the germline V gene. With 0 bases removed from V and 5 bases from J, the gap between germline ends came to 12 bases. The CDR3: CASSQDASIGDTQYF. The CDR3 DNA is TGCGCCAGCAGCCAAGATGCTAGCATAGGAGATACGCAGTATTTT.

The V gene is TRBV4-1, the J gene TRBJ1-1; D is uncertain. The CDR3 spans 11 residues. Trimming cost V 0 bases and J 11 bases, with 7 bases left between them. Germline-derived CDR1 and CDR2 are MGHRA and YSYEKL. As DNA, the CDR3 is TGCGCCAGCAGCCAAGATTGGCGGGCTTTCTTT. Protein product: CASSQDWRAFF.

The sample holds a few counts of this clonotype. The rearrangement links TRBV7-9 to TRBJ2-4, with D perhaps matching TRBD1 or TRBD2 (5 bases each). The V end lost 5 bases, the J end lost 0 bases, and 17 bases lay between the germline ends. This CDR3 comprises 17 residues. Germline lookup yields CDR1 SEHNR and CDR2 FQNEAQ (reference sequence). CDR3 nucleotides: TGTGCCAGCAGCCCCTCCCGGACCGGGACAGCCAAAAACATTCAGTACTTC. Its protein product is CASSPSRTGTAKNIQYF.

This clonotype has ten or more counts. This chain connects TRBV21-1 to TRBJ1-2; no check of the table's D call, TRBD1, against the DNA was made. TRBV21-1 is assigned pseudogene status. This CDR3 comprises 15 residues. The CDR3 DNA sequence: TGTGCCAGCAGCGACAATTACAGGGGGTCCTATGGCTACACCTTC. Protein product: CASSDNYRGSYGYTF.

The J gene is TRBJ1-5, the V gene TRBV4-1, with a weak D call TRBD1 (6 bases). V lost 3 bases and J lost 0, with 12 bases in between. Per the germline V gene, CDR1 is MGHRA and CDR2 is YSYEKL. The CDR3 runs 16 residues. The CDR3, as DNA: TGCGCCAGCAGCCACCCAGACAGGTATAGCAATCAGCCCCAGCATTTT. It yields the protein CASSHPDRYSNQPQHF.

This clonotype was counted between two and nine times. The chain couples TRBV20-1 to TRBJ2-2, with 13 bases identical to TRBD2. Germline CDR1 and CDR2: DFQATT and SNEGSKA (reference sequence). There are 15 residues in the CDR3. The J segment lost 5 bases and the V segment lost 5 bases, leaving 5 bases of the junction unmatched. DNA for the CDR3: TGCAGTGCTCTCCCGGGACTAGCGGGAACCGGGGAGCTGTTTTTT. This gives the protein CSALPGLAGTGELFF.